This entry is about one TCR beta chain. Germline CDR1 is MNHNY and CDR2 is SVGAGI (reference sequence). The CDR3 covers 19 residues. V lost 5 bases to trimming and J lost 0 bases, with 26 bases between them. The sample originates from a study of T-cell memory formation after mild COVID-19. MiXCR was run by TCRdb on the 5' RACE reads, yielding one entry per CDR3 protein. The sample yields 530,000 or so distinct CDR3 sequences, roughly 17% seen once. The TCR sequence derives from an adult woman who had mild COVID-19 (a few samples of this study predate the infection). Cell type and time point are not known. Sequencing was done on a sample of PBMCs or a T cell subset sorted from them (not recorded which). The genes are TRBV6-6 and TRBJ2-7; D could derive from TRBD1 or TRBD2 (7 bases each). CDR3 nucleotide sequence: TGTGCCAGCAGTCGGCTCCCGGCGGGGAGGGGGCAATTCTCCTACGAGCAGTACTTC. Amino acids: CASSRLPAGRGQFSYEQYF.